This T cell receptor beta chain is drawn from a study of cytotoxic CD8 clonotypes in ibrutinib-treated CLL. Whole-study findings and limits: Public clonotypes proved infrequent, and on treatment they shrank or remained steady.

The germline V and J ends were trimmed by 6 bases and 6 bases, with 9 bases remaining between them. Germline values: CDR1 DFQATT, CDR2 SNEGSKA (reference sequence). This CDR3 region has 11 residues. This clone was counted at least ten times. The target antigen is unknown. The data were produced by immunoSEQ multiplex PCR, yet TCRdb's version contains in-frame clones alone and is incomplete. This sample has under 200,000 clones, with about 80% found just once. Sequencing was performed on PBMCs, taken after 12 months of ibrutinib treatment. V gene TRBV20-1 combines with J gene TRBJ1-3; D remains unclear. The clonotype comes from a human donor with chronic lymphocytic leukemia. CDR3: CSASLENTIYF. The CDR3 nucleotides are TGCAGTGCCTCCCTTGAAAACACCATATATTTT.